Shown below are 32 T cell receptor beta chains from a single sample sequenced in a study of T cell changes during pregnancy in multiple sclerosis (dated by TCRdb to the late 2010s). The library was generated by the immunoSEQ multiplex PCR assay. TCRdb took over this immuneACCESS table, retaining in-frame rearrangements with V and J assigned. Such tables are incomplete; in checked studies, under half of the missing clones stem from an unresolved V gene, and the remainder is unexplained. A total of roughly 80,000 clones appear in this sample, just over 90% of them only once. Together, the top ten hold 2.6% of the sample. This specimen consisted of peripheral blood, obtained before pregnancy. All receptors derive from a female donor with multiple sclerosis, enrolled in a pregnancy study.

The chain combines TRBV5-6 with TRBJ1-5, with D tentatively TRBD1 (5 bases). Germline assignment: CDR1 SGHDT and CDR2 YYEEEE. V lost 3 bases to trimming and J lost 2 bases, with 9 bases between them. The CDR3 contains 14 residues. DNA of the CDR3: TGTGCCAGCAGCTCAGGGCTCGGCAATCAGCCCCAGCATTTT. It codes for CASSSGLGNQPQHF.

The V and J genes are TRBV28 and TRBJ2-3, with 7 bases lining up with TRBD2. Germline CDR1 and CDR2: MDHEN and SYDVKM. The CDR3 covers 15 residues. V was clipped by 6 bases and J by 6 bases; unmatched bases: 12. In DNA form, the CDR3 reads TGTGCCAGCAGGCTAGAGGGACTACTTGCCGATACGCAGTATTTT. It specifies CASRLEGLLADTQYF.

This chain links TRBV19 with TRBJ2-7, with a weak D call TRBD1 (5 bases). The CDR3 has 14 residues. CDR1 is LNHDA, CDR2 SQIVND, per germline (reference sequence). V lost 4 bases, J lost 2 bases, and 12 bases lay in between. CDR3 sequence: CASSTGIPPYEQYF. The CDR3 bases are TGTGCCAGTAGTACAGGGATCCCTCCCTACGAGCAGTACTTC.

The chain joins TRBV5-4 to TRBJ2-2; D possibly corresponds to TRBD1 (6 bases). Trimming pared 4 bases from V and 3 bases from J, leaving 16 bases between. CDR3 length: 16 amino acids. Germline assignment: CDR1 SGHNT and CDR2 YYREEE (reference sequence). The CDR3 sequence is CASSTPGTTYTGELFF. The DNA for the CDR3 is TGTGCCAGCAGCACCCCCGGGACAACCTACACCGGGGAGCTGTTTTTT.

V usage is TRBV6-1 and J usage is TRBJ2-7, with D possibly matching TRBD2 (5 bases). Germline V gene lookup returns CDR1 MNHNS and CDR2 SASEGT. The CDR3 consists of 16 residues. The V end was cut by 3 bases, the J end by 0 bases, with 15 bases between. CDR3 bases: TGTGCCAGCAGTGATTTGGTGGGAGAGCCCTCCTACGAGCAGTACTTC. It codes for CASSDLVGEPSYEQYF.

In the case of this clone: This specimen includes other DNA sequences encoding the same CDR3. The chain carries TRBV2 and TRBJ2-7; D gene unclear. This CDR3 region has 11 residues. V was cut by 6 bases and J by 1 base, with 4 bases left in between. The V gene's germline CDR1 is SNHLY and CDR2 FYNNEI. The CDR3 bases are TGTGCCAGCAGGAGTTCCTACGAGCAGTACTTC. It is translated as CASRSSYEQYF.

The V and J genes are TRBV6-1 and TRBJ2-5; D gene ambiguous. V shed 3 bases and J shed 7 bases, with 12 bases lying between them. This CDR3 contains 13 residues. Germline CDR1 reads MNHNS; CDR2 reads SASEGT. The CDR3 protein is CASSDPRPGTQYF. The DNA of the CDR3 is TGTGCCAGCAGTGACCCGAGGCCGGGGACCCAGTACTTC.

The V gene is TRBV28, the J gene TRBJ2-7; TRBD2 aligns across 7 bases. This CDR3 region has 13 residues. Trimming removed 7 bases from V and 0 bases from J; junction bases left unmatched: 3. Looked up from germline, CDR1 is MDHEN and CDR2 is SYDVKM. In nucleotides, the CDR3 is TGTGCCAGCACCCGGGAGGCCTCCTACGAGCAGTACTTC. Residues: CASTREASYEQYF. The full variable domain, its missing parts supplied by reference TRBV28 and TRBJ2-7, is DVKVTQSSRYLVKRTGEKVFLECVQDMDHENMFWYRQDPGLGLRLIYFSYDVKMKEKGDIPEGYSVSREKKERFSLILESASTNQTSMYLCASTREASYEQYFGPGTRLTVT.

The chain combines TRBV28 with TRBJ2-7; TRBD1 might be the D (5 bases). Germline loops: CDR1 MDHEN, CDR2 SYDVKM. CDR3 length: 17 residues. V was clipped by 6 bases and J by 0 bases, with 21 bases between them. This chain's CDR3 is CASSQNDLQEISYEQYF. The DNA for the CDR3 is TGTGCCAGCAGCCAGAATGACCTACAGGAAATCTCCTACGAGCAGTACTTC.

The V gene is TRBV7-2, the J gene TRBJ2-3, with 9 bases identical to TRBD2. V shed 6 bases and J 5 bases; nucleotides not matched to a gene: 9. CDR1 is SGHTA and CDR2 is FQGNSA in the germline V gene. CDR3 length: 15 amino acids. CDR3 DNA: TGTGCCAGCAGTCCGACTAGCGGTGCGAGAGATACGCAGTATTTT. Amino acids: CASSPTSGARDTQYF.

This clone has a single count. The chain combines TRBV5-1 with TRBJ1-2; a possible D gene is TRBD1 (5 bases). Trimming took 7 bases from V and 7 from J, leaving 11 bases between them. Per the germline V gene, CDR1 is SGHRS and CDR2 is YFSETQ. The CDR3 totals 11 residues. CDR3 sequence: CASHQGGGYTF. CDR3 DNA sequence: TGCGCCAGCCACCAGGGTGGTGGCTACACCTTC. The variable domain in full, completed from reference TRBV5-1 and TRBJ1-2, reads KAGVTQTPRYLIKTRGQQVTLSCSPISGHRSVSWYQQTPGQGLQFLFEYFSETQRNKGNFPGRFSGRQFSNSRSEMNVSTLELGDSALYLCASHQGGGYTFGSGTRLTVV.

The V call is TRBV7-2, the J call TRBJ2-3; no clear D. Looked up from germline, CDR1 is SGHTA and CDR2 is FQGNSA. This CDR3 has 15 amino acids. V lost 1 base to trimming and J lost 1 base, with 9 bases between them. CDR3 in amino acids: CASSLGGRGTDTQYF. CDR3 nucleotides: TGTGCCAGCAGCTTAGGAGGTCGTGGCACAGATACGCAGTATTTT.

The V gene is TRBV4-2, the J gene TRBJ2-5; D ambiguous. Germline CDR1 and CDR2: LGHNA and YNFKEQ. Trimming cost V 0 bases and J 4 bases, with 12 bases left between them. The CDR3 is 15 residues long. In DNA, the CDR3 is TGTGCCAGCAGCCAAGAGTGGTCGGTGAGAGAGACCCAGTACTTC. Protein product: CASSQEWSVRETQYF.

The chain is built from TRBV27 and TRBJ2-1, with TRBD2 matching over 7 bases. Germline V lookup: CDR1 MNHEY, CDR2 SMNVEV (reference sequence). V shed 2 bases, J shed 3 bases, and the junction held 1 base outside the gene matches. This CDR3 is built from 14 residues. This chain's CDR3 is CASSLLAVYNEQFF. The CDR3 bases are TGTGCCAGCAGTTTACTAGCGGTCTACAATGAGCAGTTCTTC.

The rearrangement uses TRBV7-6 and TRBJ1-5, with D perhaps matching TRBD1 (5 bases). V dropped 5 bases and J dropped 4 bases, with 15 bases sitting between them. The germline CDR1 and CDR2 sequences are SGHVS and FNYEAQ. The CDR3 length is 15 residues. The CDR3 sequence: CASSALWGGNQPQHF. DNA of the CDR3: TGTGCCAGCAGCGCTCTTTGGGGGGGAAATCAGCCCCAGCATTTT.

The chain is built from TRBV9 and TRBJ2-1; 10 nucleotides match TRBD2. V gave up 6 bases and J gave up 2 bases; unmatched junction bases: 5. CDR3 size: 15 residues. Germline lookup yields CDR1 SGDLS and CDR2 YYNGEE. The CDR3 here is CASTVTSGTYNEQFF. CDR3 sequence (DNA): TGTGCCAGCACCGTTACTAGCGGGACCTACAATGAGCAGTTCTTC.

CDR3 in amino acids: CASRRGSMDTDTQYF. In DNA, the CDR3 is TGCGCCAGCAGAAGGGGCAGTATGGACACAGATACGCAGTATTTT. This chain links TRBV5-1 with TRBJ2-3, with a weak D call TRBD1 (5 bases). The CDR3 is 15 amino acids. Trimming removed 5 bases from V and 2 bases from J, with 15 bases in between. Per the germline V gene, CDR1 is SGHRS and CDR2 is YFSETQ.

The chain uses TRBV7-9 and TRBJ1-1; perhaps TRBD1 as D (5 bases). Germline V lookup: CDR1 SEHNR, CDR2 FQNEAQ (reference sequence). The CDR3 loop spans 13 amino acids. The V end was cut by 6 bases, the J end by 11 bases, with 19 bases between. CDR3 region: CASSLRERGEAFF. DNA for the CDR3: TGTGCCAGCAGTCTCAGGGAGCGCGGGGAGGCTTTCTTT.

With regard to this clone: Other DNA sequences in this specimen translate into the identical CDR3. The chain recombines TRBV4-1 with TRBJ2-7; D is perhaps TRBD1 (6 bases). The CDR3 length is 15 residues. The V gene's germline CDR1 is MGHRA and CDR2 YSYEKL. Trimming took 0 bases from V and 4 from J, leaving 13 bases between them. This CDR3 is CASSQEGSGVYEQYF. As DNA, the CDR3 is TGCGCCAGCAGCCAAGAAGGATCAGGGGTGTACGAGCAGTACTTC.

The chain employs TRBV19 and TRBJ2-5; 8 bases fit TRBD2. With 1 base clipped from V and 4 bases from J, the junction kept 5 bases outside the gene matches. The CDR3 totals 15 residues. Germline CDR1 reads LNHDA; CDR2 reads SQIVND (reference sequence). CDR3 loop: CASSIAGLAGETQYF. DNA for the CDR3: TGTGCCAGTAGTATAGCGGGCCTAGCGGGAGAGACCCAGTACTTC.

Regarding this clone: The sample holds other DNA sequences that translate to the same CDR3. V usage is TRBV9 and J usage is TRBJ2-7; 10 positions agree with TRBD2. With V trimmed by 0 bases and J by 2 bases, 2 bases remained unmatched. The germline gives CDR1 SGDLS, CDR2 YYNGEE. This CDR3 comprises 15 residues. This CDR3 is CASSVGTSGTYEQYF. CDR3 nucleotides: TGTGCCAGCAGCGTAGGGACTAGCGGAACCTACGAGCAGTACTTC.

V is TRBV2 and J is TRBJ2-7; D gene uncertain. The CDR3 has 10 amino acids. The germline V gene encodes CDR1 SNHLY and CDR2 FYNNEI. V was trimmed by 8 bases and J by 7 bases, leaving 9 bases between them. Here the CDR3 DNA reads TGTGCCAGCTCTCTAGTGGAGCAGTACTTC. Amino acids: CASSLVEQYF.

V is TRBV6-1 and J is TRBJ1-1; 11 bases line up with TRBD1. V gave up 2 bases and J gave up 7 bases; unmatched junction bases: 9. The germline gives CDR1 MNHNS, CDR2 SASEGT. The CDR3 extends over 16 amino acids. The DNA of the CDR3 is TGTGCCAGCAGTGAACCCGGGACAGGGGGGAGGGGTGAAGCTTTCTTT. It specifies CASSEPGTGGRGEAFF.

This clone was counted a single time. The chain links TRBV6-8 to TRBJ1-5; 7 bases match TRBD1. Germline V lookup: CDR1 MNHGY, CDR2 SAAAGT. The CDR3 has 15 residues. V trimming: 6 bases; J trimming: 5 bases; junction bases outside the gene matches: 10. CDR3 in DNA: TGTGCCAGCAGCAAGGACAGGTTGGTCGATCAGCCCCAGCATTTT. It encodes CASSKDRLVDQPQHF.

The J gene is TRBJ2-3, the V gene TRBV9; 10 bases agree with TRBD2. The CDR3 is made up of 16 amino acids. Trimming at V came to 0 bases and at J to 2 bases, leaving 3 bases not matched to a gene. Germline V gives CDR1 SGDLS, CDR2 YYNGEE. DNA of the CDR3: TGTGCCAGCAGCGTAGGAACTAGCGGGACCACAGATACGCAGTATTTT. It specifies CASSVGTSGTTDTQYF.

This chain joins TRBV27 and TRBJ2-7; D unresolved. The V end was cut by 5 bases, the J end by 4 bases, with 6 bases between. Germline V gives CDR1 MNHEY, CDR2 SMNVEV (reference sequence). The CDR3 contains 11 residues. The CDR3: CASSDTYEQYF. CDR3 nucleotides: TGTGCCAGCAGTGACACATACGAGCAGTACTTC.

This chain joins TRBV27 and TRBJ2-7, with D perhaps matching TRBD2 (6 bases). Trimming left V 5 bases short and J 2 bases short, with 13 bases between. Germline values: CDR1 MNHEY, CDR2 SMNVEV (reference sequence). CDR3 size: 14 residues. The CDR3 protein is CASSLTGGTYEQYF. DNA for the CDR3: TGTGCCAGCAGTCTCACCGGGGGAACCTACGAGCAGTACTTC.

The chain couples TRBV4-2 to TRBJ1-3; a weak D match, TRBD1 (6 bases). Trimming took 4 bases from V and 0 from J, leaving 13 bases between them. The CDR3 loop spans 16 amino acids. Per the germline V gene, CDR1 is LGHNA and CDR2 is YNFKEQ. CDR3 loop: CASSPAQGRSGNTIYF. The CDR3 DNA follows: TGTGCCAGCAGCCCCGCCCAGGGGCGCTCTGGAAACACCATATATTTT.

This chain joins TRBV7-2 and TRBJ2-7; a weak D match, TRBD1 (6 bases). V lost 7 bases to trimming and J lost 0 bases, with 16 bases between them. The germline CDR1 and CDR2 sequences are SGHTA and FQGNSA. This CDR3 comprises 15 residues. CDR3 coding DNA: TGTGCCAGCACCACCGGGACACTGAGCTCCTACGAGCAGTACTTC. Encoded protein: CASTTGTLSSYEQYF.

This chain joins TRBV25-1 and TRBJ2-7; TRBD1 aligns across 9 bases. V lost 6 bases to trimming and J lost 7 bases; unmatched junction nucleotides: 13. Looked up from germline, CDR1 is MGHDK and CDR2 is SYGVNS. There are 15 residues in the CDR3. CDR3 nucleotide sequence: TGTGCCAGCAGCCCCGCCGGGACAGGGCGGAATGAGCAGTACTTC. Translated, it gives CASSPAGTGRNEQYF.

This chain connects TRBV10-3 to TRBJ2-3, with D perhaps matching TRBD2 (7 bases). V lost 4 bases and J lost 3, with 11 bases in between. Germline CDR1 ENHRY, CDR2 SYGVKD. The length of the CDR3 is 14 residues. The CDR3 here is CAISVGGGTDTQYF. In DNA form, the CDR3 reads TGTGCCATCAGTGTAGGGGGGGGGACAGATACGCAGTATTTT.

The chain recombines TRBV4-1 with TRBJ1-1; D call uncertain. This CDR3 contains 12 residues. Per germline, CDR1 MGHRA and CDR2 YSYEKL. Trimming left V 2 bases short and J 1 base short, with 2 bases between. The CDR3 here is CASSQRNTEAFF. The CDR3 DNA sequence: TGCGCCAGCAGCCAACGGAACACTGAAGCTTTCTTT.